Below, 21 T cell receptor beta chains from the same sample are listed, as sequenced in a study of cytomegalovirus exposure and HLA in healthy donors. The PCR was carried out with 60 Vbeta primers and 13 Jbeta primers. The method was immunoSEQ multiplex PCR; TCRdb's version includes in-frame clones alone and lacks a portion of them. The table has approximately 89,000 clones, around four fifths seen once. The specimen was PBMCs. These receptors all stem from a male donor in good health and CMV-seronegative.

The CDR3 DNA reads as TGTGCCAGCAGTTACATAGACAGGGAAGACGAGCAGTACTTC. Its protein is CASSYIDREDEQYF. This chain links TRBV6-5 with TRBJ2-5; 7 nucleotides agree with TRBD1. Near its end, the DNA agrees better with TRBJ2-7, so the J call may be wrong. The germline gives CDR1 MNHEY, CDR2 SVGAGI. There are 14 residues in the CDR3.

This chain connects TRBV11-2 to TRBJ2-1; 9 nucleotides align to TRBD1. This CDR3 comprises 16 residues. The V segment lost 5 bases and the J segment 8 bases; nucleotides outside the gene matches: 13. Germline loops: CDR1 SGHAT, CDR2 FQNNGV. The CDR3: CASSLLRDRVTDEQFF. The CDR3, as DNA: TGTGCCAGCAGCCTGCTAAGGGACAGGGTCACCGATGAGCAGTTCTTC.

The chain couples TRBV7-6 to TRBJ1-2; D not certain. CDR3 length equals 13 residues. V lost 1 base, J lost 7 bases, and 10 bases lay in between. Germline assignment: CDR1 SGHVS and CDR2 FNYEAQ. The CDR3 DNA reads as TGTGCCAGCAGCTTAGGCCGGGTGGGTGGCTACACCTTC. Protein product: CASSLGRVGGYTF.

This clone was seen a handful of times. J is TRBJ2-7 and V is TRBV28, with D possibly TRBD1 on 5 matching bases. V shed 5 bases and J shed 3 bases, with 8 bases lying between them. Germline lookup yields CDR1 MDHEN and CDR2 SYDVKM. CDR3 length: 12 residues. For the CDR3, the DNA is TGTGCCAGCAGTGGGGCAATCTACGAGCAGTACTTC. Protein: CASSGAIYEQYF.

This chain joins TRBV29-1 and TRBJ1-2; TRBD1 is a possible D gene (5 bases). Between the trimmed V and J ends, which lost 0 bases and 9 bases, there was a span of 11 bases. CDR3 size: 12 residues. The germline CDR1 and CDR2 sequences are SQVTM and ANQGSEA. For the CDR3, the DNA is TGCAGCGTTGAAGACCCCGGGGGGAGCTACACCTTC. As protein: CSVEDPGGSYTF.

The J gene is TRBJ1-1, the V gene TRBV15; unclear D gene. This CDR3 is built from 13 residues. Germline CDR1 is LNHNV and CDR2 is YYDKDF (reference sequence). V was trimmed by 5 bases and J by 1 base, leaving 8 bases between them. CDR3 residues: CATSSQENTEAFF. Written as DNA, the CDR3 is TGTGCCACCAGCTCCCAGGAGAACACTGAAGCTTTCTTT.

The V and J genes are TRBV5-6 and TRBJ2-7; D gene ambiguous. The CDR3 is made up of 16 amino acids. Trimming cost V 0 bases and J 0 bases, with 13 bases left between them. The germline V gene encodes CDR1 SGHDT and CDR2 YYEEEE. The CDR3 spells CASSLAGSDRSYEQYF. CDR3 in DNA: TGTGCCAGCAGCTTGGCCGGGTCAGACCGCTCCTACGAGCAGTACTTC.

This clone was counted between two and nine times. The V gene is TRBV7-2, the J gene TRBJ1-5; D not resolved. From germline, CDR1 is SGHTA and CDR2 FQGNSA. CDR3 length equals 16 residues. V lost 1 base, J lost 6 bases, and 16 bases lay in between. The CDR3 sequence is CASSLDNGNPSQPQHF. As DNA, the CDR3 is TGTGCCAGCAGCTTAGATAACGGTAATCCAAGTCAGCCCCAGCATTTT. The entire variable domain, with the rest obtained from reference TRBV7-2 and TRBJ1-5, is as follows: GAGVSQSPSNKVTEKGKDVELRCDPISGHTALYWYRQSLGQGLEFLIYFQGNSAPDKSGLPSDRFSAERTGGSVSTLTIQRTQQEDSAVYLCASSLDNGNPSQPQHFGDGTRLSIL.

The chain has TRBV29-1 and TRBJ1-2; 7 nucleotides match TRBD1. CDR1 and CDR2 (germline): SQVTM, ANQGSEA. Trimming at V came to 6 bases and at J to 8 bases, leaving 12 bases not matched to a gene. The CDR3 length is 13 residues. CDR3 in DNA: TGCAGCGTCCCCCACACAGGGGTCTGGGGCTACACCTTC. Amino acids: CSVPHTGVWGYTF.

This chain joins TRBV5-6 and TRBJ2-1, with TRBD2 identical over 14 bases. The V and J ends lost 3 bases and 10 bases, in that order; junction bases with no gene match: 0. The CDR3 consists of 13 residues. Germline V CDR1 and CDR2: SGHDT, YYEEEE. The CDR3 region has the DNA TGTGCCAGCAGCTGGACTAGCGGGGGGGAGCAGTTCTTC. Its protein product is CASSWTSGGEQFF.

The chain employs TRBV28 and TRBJ1-5, with D unresolved. The CDR3 contains 15 residues. The germline V and J ends were trimmed by 1 base and 5 bases, with 12 bases remaining between them. Germline CDR1 MDHEN, CDR2 SYDVKM. CDR3 sequence reads: CASSLLAGGHQPQHF. CDR3 DNA: TGTGCCAGCAGTTTATTGGCGGGTGGCCATCAGCCCCAGCATTTT.

The gene calls are TRBV7-2 and TRBJ1-2; TRBD1 is a possible D gene (6 bases). Per the germline V gene, CDR1 is SGHTA and CDR2 is FQGNSA. Deletions cut 1 base from V and 2 bases from J, with 8 bases between. The CDR3 is made up of 14 amino acids. In DNA form, the CDR3 reads TGTGCCAGCAGCTTAGTGGGACACAACTATGGCTACACCTTC. Translating gives CASSLVGHNYGYTF.

The J gene is TRBJ2-1, the V gene TRBV5-1; 9 nucleotides align to TRBD2. Germline loops: CDR1 SGHRS, CDR2 YFSETQ. The CDR3 has 15 residues. V gave up 0 bases and J gave up 8 bases; unmatched junction bases: 6. Written as DNA, the CDR3 is TGCGCCAGCAGCTTGGCAGTAGTAGCGGGGGATGAGCAGTTCTTC. This encodes CASSLAVVAGDEQFF.

This sequence joins TRBV7-9 and TRBJ1-1; D may be TRBD1 (6 bases). V lost 5 bases, J lost 0 bases, and 7 bases lay in between. There are 13 residues in the CDR3. CDR1 SEHNR and CDR2 FQNEAQ come from the germline V gene (reference sequence). The CDR3: CASSEGVNTEAFF. The CDR3 nucleotides read TGTGCCAGCAGCGAGGGGGTGAACACTGAAGCTTTCTTT.

The chain combines TRBV30 with TRBJ2-1; 7 bases map to TRBD1. Germline V gene data show CDR1 as GTSNPN and CDR2 as SVGIG (reference sequence). This CDR3 region has 11 residues. The ends lost 4 bases at V and 6 bases at J; junction bases unmatched: 0. CDR3 nucleotide sequence: TGTGCCTGGACAGGGGGCAATGAGCAGTTCTTC. It is translated as CAWTGGNEQFF. The full variable domain, in which reference TRBV30 and TRBJ2-1 provide the parts outside the CDR3, is SQTIHQWPATLVQPVGSPLSLECTVEGTSNPNLYWYRQAAGRGLQLLFYSVGIGQISSEVPQNLSASRPQDRQFILSSKKLLLSDSGFYLCAWTGGNEQFFGPGTRLTVL.

Comment on this clone: Germline is not matched at one junction end, which may reflect a read error. The rearrangement joins TRBV7-9 to TRBJ2-6; D gene uncertain. The length of the CDR3 is 13 residues. CDR1 SEHNR and CDR2 FQNEAQ come from the germline V gene (reference sequence). The CDR3 loop is CASSLNSPNGLTF. The DNA for the CDR3 is TGTGCCAGCAGCTTAAATAGCCCCAACGGCCTGACTTTC.

Worth noting for this clone: The limits of the CDR3 on the DNA are not certain, so only TCRdb's listed CDR3 is given. This rearrangement joins TRBV7-3 to TRBJ2-3; TRBD1 is the table's D call and was not checked against the DNA. The germline V gene has CDR1 SGHTA and CDR2 FQGTGA. The CDR3 is 13 amino acids in total, end residues counted. The CDR3 region is CASSLVGLGNPYF.

This clone was observed a handful of times. The rearrangement uses TRBV9 and TRBJ2-1; 7 bases match TRBD2. V was clipped by 4 bases and J by 1 base; unmatched bases: 8. The CDR3 runs 16 residues. The germline CDR1 and CDR2 sequences are SGDLS and YYNGEE. The CDR3, as DNA: TGTGCCAGCAGCCCCAGTGGAGCGGGATCCTACAATGAGCAGTTCTTC. It translates to CASSPSGAGSYNEQFF.

Concerning this clone: The conserved closing phenylalanine or tryptophan is absent in this CDR3, likely reflecting a read error. V is TRBV18 and J is TRBJ1-6; perhaps TRBD1 as D (6 bases). Germline CDR1 and CDR2: KGHSH and LQKENI. The V end lost 5 bases, the J end lost 2 bases, and 19 bases lay between the germline ends. There are 18 residues in the CDR3. CDR3 region: CASSAAPTGRTYNSPLHS. The CDR3 nucleotides are TGTGCCAGCTCAGCGGCCCCGACAGGACGGACCTATAATTCACCCCTCCACTCT.

The chain links TRBV29-1 to TRBJ2-2; no clear D. Germline CDR1 SQVTM, CDR2 ANQGSEA. V gave up 7 bases and J gave up 6 bases, with 12 bases separating them. This CDR3 comprises 12 residues. The CDR3 sequence: CSGQKVAGELFF. The CDR3, as DNA: TGCAGCGGACAAAAGGTAGCCGGGGAGCTGTTTTTT.

V and J are TRBV18 and TRBJ2-1; D possibly corresponds to TRBD2 (5 bases). Germline V gene lookup returns CDR1 KGHSH and CDR2 LQKENI. Trimming stripped 0 bases from V and 0 bases from J, with 24 bases between. This CDR3 contains 21 residues. CDR3 sequence reads: CASSPPYGGRPSPSSYNEQFF. CDR3 DNA: TGTGCCAGCTCACCACCGTATGGAGGAAGGCCTAGCCCCAGCTCCTACAATGAGCAGTTCTTC.